One sample yielded the 10 T cell receptor beta chains listed below, sequenced in a study of shared clonotypes between healthy human individuals. The method was immunoSEQ multiplex PCR; TCRdb's version includes in-frame clones alone and lacks a portion of them. This table holds about 820,000 clones, 85% to 95% found once. Cells designated naive CD8 were CD45RO-negative and were positively selected for CCR7, with terminally differentiated effector memory CD45RA+ cells excluded. The source material was naive CD8+ T cells sorted from blood. The origin of the receptors is a man aged 30-40 years in good health.

Details on this clone: Other DNA sequences in this sample translate to the same CDR3. CDR3 DNA: TGTGCCAGTAGCATCGGGACAGGAGATTACGAGCAGTACTTC. Amino acids: CASSIGTGDYEQYF. V gene TRBV19 combines with J gene TRBJ2-7; 8 bases agree with TRBD1. After removal of 6 bases from V and 4 bases from J, the junction contained 8 bases not matched to a gene. This CDR3 region has 14 residues. Germline V gives CDR1 LNHDA, CDR2 SQIVND (reference sequence).

The rearrangement joins TRBV28 to TRBJ2-5; 11 bases line up with TRBD1. The CDR3 spans 15 residues. Germline CDR1 and CDR2: MDHEN and SYDVKM. V shed 6 bases, J shed 2 bases, and the junction held 5 bases outside the gene matches. CDR3 in amino acids: CASSPGQGVQETQYF. The CDR3 DNA sequence: TGTGCCAGCAGCCCGGGACAGGGGGTGCAAGAGACCCAGTACTTC.

The V call is TRBV19, the J call TRBJ2-1; tentatively, D is TRBD1 or TRBD2 (5 bases each). Germline CDR1 reads LNHDA; CDR2 reads SQIVND (reference sequence). The length of the CDR3 is 15 residues. Trimming cost V 1 base and J 6 bases, with 13 bases left between them. DNA of the CDR3: TGTGCCAGTAGTATAGTTTCCGGGACGGGCAATGAGCAGTTCTTC. Translated, it gives CASSIVSGTGNEQFF.

This clone was picked up a small number of times. The J gene is TRBJ2-1, the V gene TRBV4-1, with 13 positions matching TRBD2. Per the germline V gene, CDR1 is MGHRA and CDR2 is YSYEKL. The CDR3 has 17 residues. With 4 bases clipped from V and 5 bases from J, the junction kept 8 bases outside the gene matches. The CDR3 region is CASSLGLAGADDNEQFF. In DNA, the CDR3 is TGCGCCAGCAGCCTAGGACTAGCGGGAGCGGATGACAATGAGCAGTTCTTC.

The table lists this clone with a few counts. The chain has TRBV6-1 and TRBJ2-3; 7 bases align to TRBD1. This CDR3 region has 17 residues. CDR1 is MNHNS, CDR2 SASEGT, per germline. Germline trimming cut 1 base from V and 6 bases from J; bases unmatched to any gene: 13. The CDR3 is CASSEEPYRDSGDTQYF. CDR3 sequence (DNA): TGTGCCAGCAGTGAAGAACCCTACCGGGACAGTGGGGATACGCAGTATTTT.

The rearrangement links TRBV10-3 to TRBJ2-3; D unclear. CDR1 and CDR2 from the germline V gene are ENHRY and SYGVKD. Trimming left V 6 bases short and J 3 bases short, with 13 bases between. The length of the CDR3 is 14 residues. This chain's CDR3 is CAIRSVISTDTQYF. The CDR3, as DNA: TGTGCCATCAGATCGGTTATATCGACAGATACGCAGTATTTT.

The chain has TRBV6-1 and TRBJ2-7; no clear D. Trimming stripped 6 bases from V and 4 bases from J, with 16 bases between. This CDR3 contains 14 residues. The germline V gene has CDR1 MNHNS and CDR2 SASEGT. CDR3 in DNA: TGTGCCAGCAGAATAGTTGACGGAGATTACGAGCAGTACTTC. Translated, it gives CASRIVDGDYEQYF.

The V call is TRBV11-2, the J call TRBJ2-1, with 8 bases matching TRBD2. The CDR3 contains 18 residues. Germline-derived CDR1 and CDR2 are SGHAT and FQNNGV. V lost 0 bases and J lost 2; bases outside the gene matches: 9. CDR3 nucleotide sequence: TGTGCCAGCAGCTTAGATCATTGGGAGCGGGAGCCCTACAATGAGCAGTTCTTC. Translating gives CASSLDHWEREPYNEQFF.

Remarks on this clone: Other nucleotide sequences from this sample produce the same CDR3. The chain links TRBV11-2 to TRBJ2-1, with D possibly matching TRBD2 (5 bases). Trimming pared 1 base from V and 0 bases from J, leaving 7 bases between. The germline CDR1 and CDR2 sequences are SGHAT and FQNNGV. This CDR3 spans 15 amino acids. CDR3 sequence reads: CASSLAGSSYNEQFF. CDR3 bases: TGTGCCAGCAGCTTAGCGGGGAGCTCCTACAATGAGCAGTTCTTC.

The chain carries TRBV6-5 and TRBJ1-5, with D maybe TRBD1 (5 bases). CDR1 is MNHEY, CDR2 SVGAGI, per germline. This CDR3 is 13 amino acids long. The ends were cut back, 5 bases at V and 7 bases at J, with 12 bases in the middle. DNA for the CDR3: TGTGCCAGCAGTCGGGGACCTGGGCAGCCCCAGCATTTT. It specifies CASSRGPGQPQHF.